A single sample is the source of the 12 T cell receptor beta chains below, sequenced in a study of long-term antiretroviral therapy in people with HIV. At the survey level, the v3.0 immunoSEQ assay was run. Generated by immunoSEQ multiplex PCR, the TCRdb table keeps only in-frame clones and is missing some. The table includes 37,000 or so clones, about 80% detected once. The specimen was unsorted PBMCs, collected 3.4 years after starting antiretroviral therapy. Source of these receptors: a young man with HIV.

The CDR3 nucleotides read TGTGCCAGCAGTGATGCACAGCTTAGCTCTGGGGCCAACGTCCTGACTTTC. Encoded protein: CASSDAQLSSGANVLTF. The chain is built from TRBV2 and TRBJ2-6; D gene uncertain. Germline loops: CDR1 SNHLY, CDR2 FYNNEI. Trimming cost V 3 bases and J 0 bases, with 12 bases left between them. This CDR3 has 17 amino acids.

The chain carries TRBV28 and TRBJ2-2, with D perhaps TRBD1 or TRBD2 (5 bases each). This CDR3 spans 14 amino acids. V was trimmed by 8 bases and J by 6 bases, leaving 16 bases between them. Germline lookup yields CDR1 MDHEN and CDR2 SYDVKM. Here the CDR3 DNA reads TGTGCCAGCGGTAGGATTGGGGGATCCGGGGAGCTGTTTTTT. Translation: CASGRIGGSGELFF.

This clone was picked up one time. V and J are TRBV7-8 and TRBJ2-3; D not certain. Between the trimmed V and J ends, which lost 3 bases and 4 bases, there was a span of 11 bases. The CDR3 extends over 14 amino acids. The germline V gene encodes CDR1 SGHVS and CDR2 FQNEAQ. The CDR3 reads CASSFWALADTQYF. The DNA of the CDR3 is TGTGCCAGCAGCTTCTGGGCCTTAGCAGATACGCAGTATTTT.

J is TRBJ2-7 and V is TRBV18; no reliable D call. Trimming pared 2 bases from V and 2 bases from J, leaving 7 bases between. CDR3 length: 13 amino acids. Germline CDR1 reads KGHSH; CDR2 reads LQKENI. The CDR3 region is CASSPSRTYEQYF. The CDR3 DNA follows: TGTGCCAGCTCACCATCGCGTACCTACGAGCAGTACTTC. Full variable domain (rest looked up from reference TRBV18 and TRBJ2-7): NAGVMQNPRHLVRRRGQEARLRCSPMKGHSHVYWYRQLPEEGLKFMVYLQKENIIDESGMPKERFSAEFPKEGPSILRIQQVVRGDSAAYFCASSPSRTYEQYFGPGTRLTVT.

The chain couples TRBV5-1 to TRBJ2-3; 8 nucleotides line up with TRBD1. The germline V gene encodes CDR1 SGHRS and CDR2 YFSETQ. V shed 8 bases and J 4 bases; nucleotides not matched to a gene: 9. CDR3 size: 14 residues. In DNA form, the CDR3 reads TGCGCCAGTGCAGGGGGCGTGGGGGCAGATACGCAGTATTTT. Protein: CASAGGVGADTQYF.

V usage is TRBV14 and J usage is TRBJ2-1, with TRBD2 identical over 7 bases. V lost 4 bases to trimming and J lost 4 bases; unmatched junction nucleotides: 10. This CDR3 is 16 amino acids long. CDR1 SGHDN and CDR2 FVKESK come from the germline V gene. In nucleotides, the CDR3 is TGTGCCAGCAGCCCCCACCCCGGGGGAGGGTACAATGAGCAGTTCTTC. Translating gives CASSPHPGGGYNEQFF.

This sequence joins TRBV7-6 and TRBJ2-2; D is uncertain. Germline loops: CDR1 SGHVS, CDR2 FNYEAQ. Trimming shortened V by 1 base and J by 6 bases, and 9 bases separated the two germline ends. The CDR3 loop spans 14 amino acids. CDR3 DNA: TGTGCCAGCAGCTTAGGTTCCCGCGCCGGGGAGCTGTTTTTT. This gives the protein CASSLGSRAGELFF.

The rearrangement joins TRBV27 to TRBJ1-4; 9 bases agree with TRBD1. The CDR3 has 13 amino acids. Per germline, CDR1 MNHEY and CDR2 SMNVEV (reference sequence). V was pared by 6 bases and J by 7 bases, with 3 bases of the junction left unmatched. The CDR3 protein is CASRGTGREKLFF. The DNA of the CDR3 is TGTGCCAGCAGGGGGACAGGGCGTGAAAAACTGTTTTTT.

This clone was counted a single time. J is TRBJ1-1 and V is TRBV7-3, with D maybe TRBD1 (6 bases). The ends were cut back, 2 bases at V and 5 bases at J, with 15 bases in the middle. This CDR3 comprises 15 residues. Germline lookup yields CDR1 SGHTA and CDR2 FQGTGA. The CDR3 bases are TGTGCCAGCAGCTTATCAGGGGCGAGAGGAACTGAAGCTTTCTTT. Translated: CASSLSGARGTEAFF.

CDR3 sequence reads: CASSRSGRASTDTQYF. DNA of the CDR3: TGTGCCAGCAGCCGTAGCGGGAGGGCTTCCACAGATACGCAGTATTTT. The J gene is TRBJ2-3, the V gene TRBV28, with 11 bases that match TRBD2. Looked up from germline, CDR1 is MDHEN and CDR2 is SYDVKM. The CDR3 runs 16 residues. With V trimmed by 6 bases and J by 2 bases, 7 bases remained unmatched.

This clone was counted a single time. The V gene is TRBV13, the J gene TRBJ2-3; D is unresolved. V was cut by 5 bases and J by 3 bases, with 15 bases left in between. This CDR3 comprises 15 residues. Germline CDR1 PRHDT, CDR2 FYEKMQ (reference sequence). The CDR3 region is CASSTLVEETDTQYF. For the CDR3, the DNA is TGTGCCAGCAGCACTCTAGTTGAGGAAACAGATACGCAGTATTTT.

The rearrangement uses TRBV19 and TRBJ1-5; 7 bases agree with TRBD1. This CDR3 has 15 amino acids. V lost 6 bases, J lost 4 bases, and 9 bases stayed unmatched. Per the germline V gene, CDR1 is LNHDA and CDR2 is SQIVND (reference sequence). The CDR3 is CASRPPQGKNQPQHF. In nucleotides, the CDR3 is TGTGCCAGTAGACCTCCACAGGGGAAGAATCAGCCCCAGCATTTT.